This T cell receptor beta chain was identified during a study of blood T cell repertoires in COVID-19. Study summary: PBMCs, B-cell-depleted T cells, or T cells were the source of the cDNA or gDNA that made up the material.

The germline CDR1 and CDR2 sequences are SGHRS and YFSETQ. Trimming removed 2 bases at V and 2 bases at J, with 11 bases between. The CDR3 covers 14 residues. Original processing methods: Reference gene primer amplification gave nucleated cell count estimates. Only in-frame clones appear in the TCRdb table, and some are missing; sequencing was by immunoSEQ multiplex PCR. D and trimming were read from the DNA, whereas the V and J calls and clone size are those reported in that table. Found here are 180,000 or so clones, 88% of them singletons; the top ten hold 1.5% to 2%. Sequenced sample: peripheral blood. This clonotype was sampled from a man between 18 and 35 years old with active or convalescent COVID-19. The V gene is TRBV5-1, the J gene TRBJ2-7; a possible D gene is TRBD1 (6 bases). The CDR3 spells CASSFSGDTYEQYF. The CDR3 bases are TGCGCCAGCAGCTTCTCAGGGGATACCTACGAGCAGTACTTC.